This T cell receptor (beta chain) was sequenced during a study of prognosis after radiotherapy for stage I lung cancer (dated by TCRdb to the early 2020s). With respect to the entire study: About 20 stage I NSCLC patients were enrolled in Nanjing, China, between 2018 and 2019. There were around 15 patients with newly diagnosed primary stage I lung tumors and about five patients with oligometastatic NSCLC after surgical resection of the primary tumor. Every patient was deemed medically inoperable, around twelve because of comorbidities and several because they refused surgery. The cohort comprised 10 to 15 men and several women with a median age of around 70 years, ranging from roughly 53 to 95 years. About a dozen patients had adenocarcinoma and about 7 had squamous cell carcinoma as the tumor histology. Using image-guided IMRT or VMAT, SBRT was delivered in 3 to 5 fractions at a biologically effective dose of at least 100 Gy. No patient received concurrent therapy alongside SBRT. Distant metastases were developed by four of the 19 patients after SBRT, at a median of about 7 months, whereas no significant progression was observed in the other 15 patients. Peripheral blood TCR beta repertoires were profiled in stage I NSCLC patients before and after stereotactic body radiotherapy, and the repertoires were related to distant failure. The study sequenced around 40 blood samples from roughly 19 patients, one before and one after SBRT per patient.

All patients had node-negative disease on CT and PET/CT, and none had a history of other malignancies or prior chemotherapy or radiotherapy. At each of two time points, 4.5 to 7.5 milliliters of peripheral venous blood were collected in EDTA tubes. PBMCs were isolated by Ficoll-Paque Plus density-gradient centrifugation. Immediately after collection, samples were stored at -80 degrees C until analysis. The CDR3 measures 14 amino acids from cysteine to phenylalanine. The CDR3 DNA has 42 bases and is translated from base 1. Trimmed from V: 2 bases; trimmed from J: 7 bases; junction bases lacking a gene match: 4. Taken from the germline V gene (reference sequence), the CDR1 and CDR2 loops are DFQATT and SNEGSKA. General study outcomes and caveats: Limitations of the study included a small cohort and short follow-up, and the study findings need independent validation. Whether the expanded TCR clones were tumor-specific was not determined. Post-SBRT Shannon entropy and its change from baseline were lower in patients who developed distant metastases; baseline Shannon entropy was not associated with metastases. Unique TCR clone counts fell after SBRT (median about 10,000 before versus several thousand after; Wilcoxon paired P=0.011). TRBV and TRBJ usage frequencies reportedly varied with metastasis status, involving two V genes at baseline and several V and two J genes after SBRT. All reported P values were unadjusted for multiple comparisons.

The TCR beta CDR3 region was amplified from genomic DNA by two rounds of multiplex PCR. The first PCR round used primers specific to each TRBV and TRBJ gene, and the primer sequences were filed in Chinese patent CN105087789A. Universal primers were used in the second round of PCR. The Roche High Pure PCR Template Preparation Kit was used to extract genomic DNA from frozen PBMCs. An Illumina HiSeq 3000 was used to sequence the libraries paired-end with 151 bp reads. As for the original processing: CutAdapt was used to remove raw reads lacking the multiplex PCR primer sequences. Using PEAR, the high-quality paired reads were merged into contigs. By aligning each contig to reference sequences, MiXCR assigned the TRB V, D and J gene segments to that contig. To remove sequencing errors, CDR3 sequences were clustered according to base quality and sequence similarity. Shannon entropy, normalized by the natural log of the productive TCR sequence number, served as the measure of diversity. Clonality was computed as one minus the ratio of Shannon entropy to the natural log of the number of unique clonotypes. The Youden index of ROC curves was used to select progression-free survival cut-offs for repertoire metrics, and analyses were performed in R 3.5.3. TCRdb passed the public sequencing reads through fastp at Q25 and MiXCR, retaining productive beta sequences. For every CDR3 protein sequence, its rows merge into one entry that carries the most common genes and DNA. These V and J calls rely on TCRdb rather than the paper's analysis. The sample table shows tens of thousands of distinct CDR3 sequences, and 26% are seen once. The ten largest clones represent around 6.9% of the sample.

This clonotype was seen repeatedly, ten times or more. The antigen it binds to is not known. Base qualities are not recorded, but no much larger clone differs from it by a single base. This TCR was sampled from a donor over 45 with non-small cell lung cancer. The chain uses TRBV20-1 and TRBJ1-6; 8 bases in the junction line up with TRBD1. The material sequenced was PBMCs, taken before or after stereotactic body radiation therapy (not recorded which). The base sequence is TGCAGTGCTAGATCCCGGACAGGGAATTCACCCCTCCACTTT. It is translated as CSARSRTGNSPLHF.